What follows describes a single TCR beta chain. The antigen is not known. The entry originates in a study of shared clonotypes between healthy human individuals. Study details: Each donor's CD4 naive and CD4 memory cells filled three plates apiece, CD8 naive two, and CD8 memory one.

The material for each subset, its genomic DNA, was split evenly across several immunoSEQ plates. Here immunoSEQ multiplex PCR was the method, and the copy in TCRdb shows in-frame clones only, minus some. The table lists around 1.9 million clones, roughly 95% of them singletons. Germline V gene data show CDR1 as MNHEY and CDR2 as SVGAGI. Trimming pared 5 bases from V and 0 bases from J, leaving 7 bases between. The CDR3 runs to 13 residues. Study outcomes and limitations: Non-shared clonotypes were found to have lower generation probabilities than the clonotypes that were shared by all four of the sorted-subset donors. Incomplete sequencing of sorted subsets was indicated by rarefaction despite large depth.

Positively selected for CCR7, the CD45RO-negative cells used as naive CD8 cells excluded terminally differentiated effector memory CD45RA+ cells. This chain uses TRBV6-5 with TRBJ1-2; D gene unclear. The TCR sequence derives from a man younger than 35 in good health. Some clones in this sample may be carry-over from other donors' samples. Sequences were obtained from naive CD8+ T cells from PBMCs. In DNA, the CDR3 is TGTGCCAGCAGTCCTCAGCCTAACTATGGCTACACCTTC. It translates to CASSPQPNYGYTF.